This T cell receptor beta chain is drawn from a study of cytomegalovirus exposure and HLA in healthy donors. This clone has more than one count but fewer than ten. The antigen is not known. General study results and limits: Diagnosis of cytomegalovirus status made by the classifier reportedly showed high specificity and sensitivity. Accurate HLA-A and HLA-B prediction from TCR beta sequences was reported for most subjects.

The trim removed 4 bases at V and 4 bases at J, leaving 8 bases unmatched. The germline V gene has CDR1 SGHRS and CDR2 YFSETQ. This CDR3 contains 15 residues. The donors were healthy bone marrow donors. Vbeta (60) and Jbeta (13) primers were used in the PCR. Measured with immunoSEQ multiplex PCR; TCRdb has only the in-frame clones, and not every one. Here the sample spans some 150,000 clones, roughly 85% being singletons. This TCR derives from a woman in her fifties or sixties in good health and CMV-seronegative. Material: PBMCs. The chain is built from TRBV5-1 and TRBJ1-1; 9 nucleotides match TRBD1. CDR3 residues: CASSPQQGAGTEAFF. In DNA, the CDR3 is TGCGCCAGCAGCCCTCAACAGGGGGCGGGCACTGAAGCTTTCTTT.